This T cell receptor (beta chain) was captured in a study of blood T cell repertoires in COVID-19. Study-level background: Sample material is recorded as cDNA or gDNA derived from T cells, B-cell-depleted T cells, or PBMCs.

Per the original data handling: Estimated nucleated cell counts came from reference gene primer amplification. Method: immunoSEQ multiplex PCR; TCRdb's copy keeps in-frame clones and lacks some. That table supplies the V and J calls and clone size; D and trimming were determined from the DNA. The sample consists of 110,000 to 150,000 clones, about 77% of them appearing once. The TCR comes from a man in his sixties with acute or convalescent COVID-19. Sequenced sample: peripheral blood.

CDR3 in DNA: TGCGCCAGCAGCTTGGCTCTTTCAGAAAACTATGGCTACACCTTC. Translated: CASSLALSENYGYTF. This chain links TRBV5-1 with TRBJ1-2, with D uncertain. The germline CDR1 and CDR2 sequences are SGHRS and YFSETQ. The CDR3 contains 15 residues. Trimming took 0 bases from V and 2 from J, leaving 11 bases between them.